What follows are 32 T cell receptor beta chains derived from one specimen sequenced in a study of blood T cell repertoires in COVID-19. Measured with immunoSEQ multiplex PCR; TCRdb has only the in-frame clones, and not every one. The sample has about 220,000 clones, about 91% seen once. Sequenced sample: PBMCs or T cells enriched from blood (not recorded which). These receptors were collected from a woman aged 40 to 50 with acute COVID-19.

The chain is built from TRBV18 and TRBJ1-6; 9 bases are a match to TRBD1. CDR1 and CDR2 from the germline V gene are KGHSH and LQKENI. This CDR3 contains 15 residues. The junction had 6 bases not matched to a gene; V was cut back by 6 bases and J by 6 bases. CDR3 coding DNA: TGTGCCAGCTCTTTTGGGACAGGGCTTAATTCACCCCTCCACTTT. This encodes CASSFGTGLNSPLHF.

CDR3 protein: CASSWGDRRNYGYTF. The CDR3 DNA sequence: TGTGCCAGCAGCTGGGGGGACAGGAGAAACTATGGCTACACCTTC. The chain employs TRBV5-6 and TRBJ1-2; TRBD1 agrees at 8 bases. Unmatched junction bases numbered 6, after V lost 3 bases and J lost 2 bases. In germline, CDR1 is SGHDT, CDR2 YYEEEE. The length of the CDR3 is 15 residues.

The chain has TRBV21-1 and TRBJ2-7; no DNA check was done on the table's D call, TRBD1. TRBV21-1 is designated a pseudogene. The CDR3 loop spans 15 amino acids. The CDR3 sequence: CASSKGQEVRGEQYV. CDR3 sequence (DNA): TGTGCCAGCAGCAAGGGACAGGAGGTAAGGGGCGAGCAGTACGTC.

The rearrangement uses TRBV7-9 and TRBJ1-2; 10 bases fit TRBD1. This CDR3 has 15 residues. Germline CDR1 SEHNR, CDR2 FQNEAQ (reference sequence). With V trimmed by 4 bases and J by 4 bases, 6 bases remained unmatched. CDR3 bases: TGTGCCAGCAGCTCACGGACAGGGGGGGCCTATGGCTACACCTTC. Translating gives CASSSRTGGAYGYTF.

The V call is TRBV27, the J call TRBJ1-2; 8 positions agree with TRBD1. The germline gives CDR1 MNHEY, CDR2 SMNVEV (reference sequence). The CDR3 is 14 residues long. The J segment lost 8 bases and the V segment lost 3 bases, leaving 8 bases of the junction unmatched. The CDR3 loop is CASSFGTGQGGYTF. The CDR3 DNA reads TGTGCCAGCAGTTTCGGGACAGGACAAGGAGGCTACACCTTC.

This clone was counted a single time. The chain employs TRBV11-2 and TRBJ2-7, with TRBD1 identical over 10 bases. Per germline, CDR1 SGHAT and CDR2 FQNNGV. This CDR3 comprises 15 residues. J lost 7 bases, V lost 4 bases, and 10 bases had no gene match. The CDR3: CASSSWARTGGEQYV. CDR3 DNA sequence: TGTGCCAGCAGCTCATGGGCCCGGACAGGGGGAGAGCAGTACGTC.

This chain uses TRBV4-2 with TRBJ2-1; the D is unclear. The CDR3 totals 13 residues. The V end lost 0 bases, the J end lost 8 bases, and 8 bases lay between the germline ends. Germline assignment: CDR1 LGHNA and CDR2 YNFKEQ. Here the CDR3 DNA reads TGTGCCAGCAGCCAAGATACGAGCGATGAGCAGTTCTTC. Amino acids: CASSQDTSDEQFF.

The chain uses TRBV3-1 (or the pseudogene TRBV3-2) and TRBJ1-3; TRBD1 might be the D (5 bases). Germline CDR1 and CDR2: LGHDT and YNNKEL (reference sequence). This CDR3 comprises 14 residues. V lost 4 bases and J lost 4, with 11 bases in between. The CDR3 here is CASSLLSGGNTIYF. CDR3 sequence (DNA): TGTGCCAGCAGCCTTTTGTCAGGGGGAAACACCATATATTTT.

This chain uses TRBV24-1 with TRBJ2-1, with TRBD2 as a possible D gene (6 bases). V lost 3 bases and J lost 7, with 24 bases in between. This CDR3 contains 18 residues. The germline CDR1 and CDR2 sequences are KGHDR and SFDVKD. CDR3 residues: CATSDLGPEGGIVNEQFF. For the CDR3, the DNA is TGTGCCACCAGTGATCTCGGTCCTGAGGGAGGAATCGTAAATGAGCAGTTCTTC.

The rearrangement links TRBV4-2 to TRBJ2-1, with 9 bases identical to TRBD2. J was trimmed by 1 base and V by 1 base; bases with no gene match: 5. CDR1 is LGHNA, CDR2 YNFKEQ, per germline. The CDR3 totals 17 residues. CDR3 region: CASSQAPAGGSYNEQFF. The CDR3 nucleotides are TGTGCCAGCAGCCAAGCCCCTGCGGGGGGGTCCTACAATGAGCAGTTCTTC.

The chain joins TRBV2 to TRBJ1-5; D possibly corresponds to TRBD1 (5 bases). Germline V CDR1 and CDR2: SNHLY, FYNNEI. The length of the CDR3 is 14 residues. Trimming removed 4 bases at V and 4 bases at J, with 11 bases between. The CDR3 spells CASSVQGLNQPQHF. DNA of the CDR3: TGTGCCAGCAGTGTCCAGGGCTTGAATCAGCCCCAGCATTTT. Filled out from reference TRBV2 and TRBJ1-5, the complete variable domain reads EPEVTQTPSHQVTQMGQEVILRCVPISNHLYFYWYRQILGQKVEFLVSFYNNEISEKSEIFDDQFSVERPDGSNFTLKIRSTKLEDSAMYFCASSVQGLNQPQHFGDGTRLSIL.

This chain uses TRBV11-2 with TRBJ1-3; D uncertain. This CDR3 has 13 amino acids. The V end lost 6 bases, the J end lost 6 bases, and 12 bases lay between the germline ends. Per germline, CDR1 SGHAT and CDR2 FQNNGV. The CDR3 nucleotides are TGTGCCAGCAGTATTACAGTGGTAAACACCATATATTTT. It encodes CASSITVVNTIYF.

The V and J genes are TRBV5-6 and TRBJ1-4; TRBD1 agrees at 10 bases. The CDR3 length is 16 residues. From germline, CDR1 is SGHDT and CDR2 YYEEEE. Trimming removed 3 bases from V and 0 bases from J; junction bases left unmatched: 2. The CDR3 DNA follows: TGTGCCAGCAGCTACGGACAGGGGGCAACTAATGAAAAACTGTTTTTT. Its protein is CASSYGQGATNEKLFF.

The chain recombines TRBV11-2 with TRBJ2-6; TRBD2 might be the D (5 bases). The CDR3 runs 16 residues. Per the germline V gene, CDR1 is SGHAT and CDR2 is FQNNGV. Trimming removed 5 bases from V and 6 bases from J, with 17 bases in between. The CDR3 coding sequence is TGTGCCAGCAGCCCCCTGAGGGCGGGCGCGGCCAACGTCCTGACTTTC. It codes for CASSPLRAGAANVLTF.

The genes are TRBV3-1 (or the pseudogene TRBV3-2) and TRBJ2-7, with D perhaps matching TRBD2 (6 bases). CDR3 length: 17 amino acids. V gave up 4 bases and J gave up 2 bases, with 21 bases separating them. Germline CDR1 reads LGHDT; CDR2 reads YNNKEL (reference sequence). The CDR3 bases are TGTGCCAGCAGCCTCGACCTCGGGCGGGATTATCCCTACGAGCAGTACGTC. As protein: CASSLDLGRDYPYEQYV.

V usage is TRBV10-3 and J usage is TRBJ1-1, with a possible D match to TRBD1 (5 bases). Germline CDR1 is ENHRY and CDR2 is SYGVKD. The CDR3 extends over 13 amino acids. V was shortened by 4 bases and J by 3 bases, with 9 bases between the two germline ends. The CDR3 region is CAISVQADTEAFF. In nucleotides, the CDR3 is TGTGCCATCAGTGTACAGGCGGACACTGAAGCTTTCTTT.

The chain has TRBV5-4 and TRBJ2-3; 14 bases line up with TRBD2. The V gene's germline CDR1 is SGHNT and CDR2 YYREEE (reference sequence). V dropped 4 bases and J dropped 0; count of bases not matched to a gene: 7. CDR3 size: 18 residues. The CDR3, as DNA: TGTGCCAGCAGCGTGGGACTAGCGGGAGCTTATAGCACAGATACGCAGTATTTT. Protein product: CASSVGLAGAYSTDTQYF.

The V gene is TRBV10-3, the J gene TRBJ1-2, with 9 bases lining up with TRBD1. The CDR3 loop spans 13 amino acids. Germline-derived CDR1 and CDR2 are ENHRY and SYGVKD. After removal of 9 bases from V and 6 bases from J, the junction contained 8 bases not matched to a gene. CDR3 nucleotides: TGTGCCATTTCGGACAGGGGAAATCATGGCTACACCTTC. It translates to CAISDRGNHGYTF.

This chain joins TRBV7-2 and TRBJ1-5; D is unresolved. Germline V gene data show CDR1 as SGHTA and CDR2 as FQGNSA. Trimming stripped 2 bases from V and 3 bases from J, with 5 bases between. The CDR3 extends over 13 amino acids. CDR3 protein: CASSLNYNQPQHF. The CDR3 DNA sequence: TGTGCCAGCAGCTTAAATTACAATCAGCCCCAGCATTTT. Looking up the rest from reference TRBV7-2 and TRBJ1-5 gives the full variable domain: GAGVSQSPSNKVTEKGKDVELRCDPISGHTALYWYRQSLGQGLEFLIYFQGNSAPDKSGLPSDRFSAERTGGSVSTLTIQRTQQEDSAVYLCASSLNYNQPQHFGDGTRLSIL.

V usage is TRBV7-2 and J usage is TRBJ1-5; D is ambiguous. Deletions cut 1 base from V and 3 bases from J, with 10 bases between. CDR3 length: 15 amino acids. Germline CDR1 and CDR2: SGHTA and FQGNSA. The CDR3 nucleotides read TGTGCCAGCAGCTTAGTGGGCGGGCCCAATCAGCCCCAGCATTTT. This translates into CASSLVGGPNQPQHF.

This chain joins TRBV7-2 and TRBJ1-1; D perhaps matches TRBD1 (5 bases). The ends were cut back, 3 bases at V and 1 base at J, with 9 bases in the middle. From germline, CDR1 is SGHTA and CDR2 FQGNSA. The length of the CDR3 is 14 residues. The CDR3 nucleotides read TGTGCCAGCAGCTTGACCGGACAGAACACTGAAGCTTTCTTT. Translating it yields CASSLTGQNTEAFF.

CDR3 protein: CASSSVSNTEAFF. For the CDR3, the DNA is TGTGCCAGCAGCTCGGTTAGCAACACTGAAGCTTTCTTT. The V and J genes are TRBV7-9 and TRBJ1-1; D call uncertain. Trimming cost V 4 bases and J 2 bases, with 8 bases left between them. Germline loops: CDR1 SEHNR, CDR2 FQNEAQ (reference sequence). The CDR3 consists of 13 residues.

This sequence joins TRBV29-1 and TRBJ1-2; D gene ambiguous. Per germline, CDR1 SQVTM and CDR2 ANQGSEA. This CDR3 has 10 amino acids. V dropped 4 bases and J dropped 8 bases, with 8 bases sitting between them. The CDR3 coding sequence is TGCAGCGTTGGGGCCCCCGGCTACACCTTC. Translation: CSVGAPGYTF. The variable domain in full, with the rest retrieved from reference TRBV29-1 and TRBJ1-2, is SAVISQKPSRDICQRGTSLTIQCQVDSQVTMMFWYRQQPGQSLTLIATANQGSEATYESGFVIDKFPISRPNLTFSTLTVSNMSPEDSSIYLCSVGAPGYTFGSGTRLTVV.

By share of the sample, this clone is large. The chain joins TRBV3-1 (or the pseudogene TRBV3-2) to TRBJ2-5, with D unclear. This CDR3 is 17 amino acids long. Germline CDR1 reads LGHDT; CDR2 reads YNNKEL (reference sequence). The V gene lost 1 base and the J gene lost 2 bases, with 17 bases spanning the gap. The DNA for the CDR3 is TGTGCCAGCAGCCAAGGAGCTGTTAGGAGTGGGCAAGAGACCCAGTACTTC. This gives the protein CASSQGAVRSGQETQYF.

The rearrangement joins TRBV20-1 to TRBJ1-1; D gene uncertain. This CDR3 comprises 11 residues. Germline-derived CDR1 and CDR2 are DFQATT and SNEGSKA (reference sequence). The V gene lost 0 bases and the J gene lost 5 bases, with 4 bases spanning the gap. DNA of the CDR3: TGCAGTGCTAGAGATCTGACTGAAGCTTTCTTT. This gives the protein CSARDLTEAFF.

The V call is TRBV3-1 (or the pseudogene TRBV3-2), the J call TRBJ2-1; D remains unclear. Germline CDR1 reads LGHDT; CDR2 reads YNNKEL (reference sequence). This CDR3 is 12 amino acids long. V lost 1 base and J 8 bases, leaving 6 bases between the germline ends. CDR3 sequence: CASSQVSHEQFF. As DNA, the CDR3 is TGTGCCAGCAGCCAAGTCAGTCATGAGCAGTTCTTC.

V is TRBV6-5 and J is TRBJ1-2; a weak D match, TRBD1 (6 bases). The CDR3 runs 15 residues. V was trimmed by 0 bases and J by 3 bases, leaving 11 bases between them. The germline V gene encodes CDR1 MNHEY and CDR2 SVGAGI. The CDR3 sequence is CASSYSDGGHYGYTF. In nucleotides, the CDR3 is TGTGCCAGCAGTTACTCCGACGGGGGGCACTATGGCTACACCTTC.

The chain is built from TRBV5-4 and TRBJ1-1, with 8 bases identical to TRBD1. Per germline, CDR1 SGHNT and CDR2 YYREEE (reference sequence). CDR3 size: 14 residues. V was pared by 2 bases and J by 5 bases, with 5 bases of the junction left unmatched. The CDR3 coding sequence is TGTGCCAGCAGCTTCGGACAGGGCCAAACTGAAGCTTTCTTT. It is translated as CASSFGQGQTEAFF.

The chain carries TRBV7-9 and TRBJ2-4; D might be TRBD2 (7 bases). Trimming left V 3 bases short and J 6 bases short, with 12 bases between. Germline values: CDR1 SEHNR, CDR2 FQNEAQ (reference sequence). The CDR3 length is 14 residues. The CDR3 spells CASSFQGRGNIQYF. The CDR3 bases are TGTGCCAGCAGCTTTCAGGGGAGGGGAAACATTCAGTACTTC.

CDR3 DNA sequence: TGTGCCAGCAGCTTAGTTGGGACTAGCGGGAGCTACGAGCAGTACGTC. It encodes CASSLVGTSGSYEQYV. V gene TRBV7-2 combines with J gene TRBJ2-7, with 14 bases fitting TRBD2. The ends lost 1 base at V and 3 bases at J; junction bases unmatched: 2. CDR3 size: 16 residues. The V gene's germline CDR1 is SGHTA and CDR2 FQGNSA.

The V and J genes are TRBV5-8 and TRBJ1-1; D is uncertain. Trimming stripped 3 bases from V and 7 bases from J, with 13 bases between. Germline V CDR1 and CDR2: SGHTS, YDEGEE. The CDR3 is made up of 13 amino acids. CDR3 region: CASSYTYSFEAFF. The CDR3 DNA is TGTGCCAGCAGCTATACCTATAGTTTTGAAGCTTTCTTT.

CDR3 protein: CASSPTGGNEKLFF. CDR3 DNA sequence: TGTGCCAGCAGCCCGACCGGGGGTAATGAAAAACTGTTTTTT. This chain uses TRBV7-7 with TRBJ1-4; D might be TRBD1 (5 bases). The CDR3 is made up of 14 amino acids. Germline-derived CDR1 and CDR2 are SSHAT and FNYEAQ (reference sequence). V lost 5 bases, J lost 4 bases, and 11 bases lay in between.